This T cell receptor (beta chain) is from a study of cytomegalovirus exposure and HLA in healthy donors (TCRdb year 2017). About the investigation overall: The 670 or so repertoires of the first cohort and the roughly 120 validation repertoires were produced on the same platform, according to a later analysis. The study was designed to test whether signatures of past pathogen exposure could be identified by cataloging public T cell receptors. Along with the 666-subject first cohort, a separate validation cohort of roughly 110 different subjects was used. To predict cytomegalovirus infection status, the study brought together high-throughput TCR immunosequencing, statistical association of individual TCRs with disease status, and machine learning. General findings and caveats noted by the study authors: In a later analysis, TCRs clustered in the first cohort were found to also tend to co-occur in the approximately 110 validation repertoires, with 94% of cluster scores above 0. A later analysis lacked HLA typing for the validation cohort, so it scored co-occurrence in that cohort across all 120 or so repertoires. Most TCR sequences were observed very rarely across donors, whereas some public TCRs were present in many individuals. According to the authors, the approach could potentially be generalized to other disease states and immunological phenotypes. The study listed 150 to 200 TCR beta chains as associated with cytomegalovirus. A few of the identified cytomegalovirus-associated TCR beta chains were confirmed in vitro to be specific for cytomegalovirus antigens. In both the original and validation cohorts, the classifier was reported to diagnose cytomegalovirus status with high specificity and sensitivity.

Preparation of the library involved the immunoSEQ multiplex PCR assay. The paper's processing steps were these. A statistical classification framework was built for diagnosing cytomegalovirus status from the catalog of TCR beta chain sequences. The table comes from immuneACCESS by way of TCRdb, which keeps in-frame sequences with V and J called. Part of the clones is missing from these tables; in studies checked, under half for an unresolved V gene and the rest for unknown reasons. The D gene and trimming were derived from the DNA, and the V and J assignments and clone size from that table. The sample includes under 150,000 clones, with 85% to 90% observed a single time. The top ten constitute 2.5% to 3.5% of the sample. About this clone: Its antigen is not yet known. The sample holds no much larger clone one base away, and base qualities are not on file.

The donors belonged to the validation cohort of around 120 subjects, which was separate from the approximately 660-subject first cohort. V trim: 2 bases; J trim: 4 bases; unmatched bases: 4. The CDR3 runs 15 residues from the cysteine to the phenylalanine. Kept here is only the CDR3 DNA, which spans 45 bases and is read in frame from base 1. Looking up the germline V gene yields CDR1 MGHRA and CDR2 YSYEKL. The sample consisted of PBMCs. Recombination connected TRBV4-1 to TRBJ1-3; TRBD1 fits 8 bases in the junction. The TCR sequence derives from a man aged 18-30 years in good health and CMV-seronegative. This receptor carries the CDR3 CASSQRQGNGNTIYF. The nucleotide sequence reads as follows: TGCGCCAGCAGCCAACGACAGGGGAACGGAAACACCATATATTTT.